Listed here are 25 T cell receptor beta chains from one sample, sequenced in a study of T cell responses to AZD1222 COVID-19 vaccine. Libraries were prepared by immunoSEQ multiplex PCR; TCRdb keeps only in-frame clonotypes and omits some of them. The sample carries roughly 120,000 clones, nearly 90% recorded once. Sequenced material: peripheral blood, taken on day 0 of AZD1222 vaccination. The receptors derive from an adult in good health.

The chain links TRBV4-3 to TRBJ2-1, with 14 bases that match TRBD2. With 0 bases clipped from V and 13 bases from J, the junction kept 11 bases outside the gene matches. This CDR3 comprises 17 residues. Per germline, CDR1 LGHNA and CDR2 YSLEER. The CDR3 nucleotides are TGCGCCAGCAGCCAAGATATTTTTTGGACTAGCGGGGGGATCCAGTTCTTC. Protein: CASSQDIFWTSGGIQFF.

This clone appeared a single time. The chain links TRBV7-3 to TRBJ2-7; D gene unclear. This CDR3 is 14 amino acids long. Per germline, CDR1 SGHTA and CDR2 FQGTGA. Trimming pared 0 bases from V and 7 bases from J, leaving 13 bases between. CDR3 DNA: TGTGCCAGCAGCTTAACGCTGGGGTTGGGGGAGCAGTACTTC. It encodes CASSLTLGLGEQYF.

CDR3 bases: TGTGCCAGCAGCGACGGGATTCTCTCTGGAAACACCATATATTTT. Translated, it gives CASSDGILSGNTIYF. The chain joins TRBV6-2 or TRBV6-3 to TRBJ1-3, with no clear D. The CDR3 consists of 15 residues. Germline assignment: CDR1 MNHEY and CDR2 SVGEGT. Trimming took off 6 bases at V and 0 bases at J, with 12 bases between the two ends.

The chain employs TRBV19 and TRBJ1-4, with D perhaps matching TRBD1 (6 bases). The CDR3 totals 14 residues. Trimming removed 6 bases from V and 3 bases from J, with 11 bases in between. Per the germline V gene, CDR1 is LNHDA and CDR2 is SQIVND (reference sequence). The CDR3 DNA reads TGTGCCAGTAGCCAGGGGATAGCTAATGAAAAACTGTTTTTT. It is translated as CASSQGIANEKLFF.

The chain carries TRBV5-4 and TRBJ2-7, with 10 positions matching TRBD1. This CDR3 has 14 amino acids. The V segment lost 0 bases and the J segment 7 bases; nucleotides outside the gene matches: 4. Germline V gives CDR1 SGHNT, CDR2 YYREEE (reference sequence). The CDR3 reads CASSLGQGAKEQYF. As DNA, the CDR3 is TGTGCCAGCAGCTTGGGACAGGGGGCCAAAGAGCAGTACTTC.

The chain is built from TRBV18 and TRBJ1-4, with D uncertain. V was trimmed by 0 bases and J by 8 bases, leaving 13 bases between them. The length of the CDR3 is 15 residues. The germline gives CDR1 KGHSH, CDR2 LQKENI. The CDR3 reads CASSPPFGVNEKLFF. CDR3 DNA sequence: TGTGCCAGCTCACCACCTTTCGGGGTTAACGAAAAACTGTTTTTT. The complete variable domain, with remaining parts taken from reference TRBV18 and TRBJ1-4, reads NAGVMQNPRHLVRRRGQEARLRCSPMKGHSHVYWYRQLPEEGLKFMVYLQKENIIDESGMPKERFSAEFPKEGPSILRIQQVVRGDSAAYFCASSPPFGVNEKLFFGSGTQLSVL.

This chain joins TRBV27 and TRBJ1-6; perhaps TRBD1 as D (5 bases). The CDR3 totals 19 residues. Trimming cost V 0 bases and J 9 bases, with 24 bases left between them. CDR1 is MNHEY, CDR2 SMNVEV, per germline (reference sequence). CDR3 nucleotides: TGTGCCAGCAGTTTATCGGGAACGGACACCGGATACTGGGGTTCACCCCTCCACTTT. It encodes CASSLSGTDTGYWGSPLHF.

This chain connects TRBV28 to TRBJ2-1, with TRBD2 identical over 15 bases. CDR1 and CDR2 (germline): MDHEN, SYDVKM. With V trimmed by 4 bases and J by 10 bases, 8 bases remained unmatched. This CDR3 is built from 16 residues. The CDR3 nucleotides are TGTGCCAGCAGTTCACCGGGACTAGCGGGAGGCCAGGAGCAGTTCTTC. Its translation: CASSSPGLAGGQEQFF.

The rearrangement links TRBV19 to TRBJ2-3; 13 bases fit TRBD2. The CDR3 is made up of 16 amino acids. Trimming cost V 5 bases and J 2 bases; bases outside gene matches: 4. CDR1 is LNHDA and CDR2 is SQIVND in the germline V gene (reference sequence). CDR3 loop: CASSPGLAGATDTQYF. The CDR3 nucleotides are TGTGCCAGTAGTCCTGGACTAGCGGGAGCCACAGATACGCAGTATTTT.

The V gene is TRBV5-1, the J gene TRBJ1-5; D is uncertain. Looked up from germline, CDR1 is SGHRS and CDR2 is YFSETQ. There are 16 residues in the CDR3. The germline V and J ends were trimmed by 4 bases and 4 bases, with 18 bases remaining between them. CDR3 sequence: CASSPLGPDGNQPQHF. Here the CDR3 DNA reads TGCGCCAGCAGCCCCTTAGGACCAGACGGGAATCAGCCCCAGCATTTT.

The rearrangement uses TRBV28 and TRBJ2-1; 14 bases agree with TRBD2. The V segment lost 5 bases and the J segment 0 bases; nucleotides outside the gene matches: 15. The CDR3 contains 21 residues. Germline V gene data show CDR1 as MDHEN and CDR2 as SYDVKM. CDR3 bases: TGTGCCAGCAGTCCCTCAGGACTAGCGGGAGGTTCTCTCCCCTCCTACAATGAGCAGTTCTTC. Its protein is CASSPSGLAGGSLPSYNEQFF.

This clone has a count of ten or more. The chain employs TRBV7-2 and TRBJ1-1; D is unresolved. CDR1 SGHTA and CDR2 FQGNSA come from the germline V gene. The CDR3 is 15 amino acids. V gave up 6 bases and J gave up 8 bases, with 22 bases separating them. The CDR3 region is CASSLYGPPLGEAFF. The CDR3 DNA follows: TGTGCCAGCAGTTTGTACGGGCCGCCCCTAGGGGAAGCTTTCTTT.

This clone has only one observation. This chain joins TRBV29-1 and TRBJ2-3, with D maybe TRBD2 (6 bases). V was cut by 4 bases and J by 3 bases, with 17 bases left in between. Germline CDR1 SQVTM, CDR2 ANQGSEA. The CDR3 totals 15 residues. The CDR3 DNA reads TGCAGCGTTGGGTGGGGGGTAGCTACTACAGATACGCAGTATTTT. It codes for CSVGWGVATTDTQYF.

The rearrangement joins TRBV18 to TRBJ2-5; tentatively, D is TRBD2 (6 bases). CDR3 length: 13 residues. CDR1 KGHSH and CDR2 LQKENI come from the germline V gene. V was cut by 2 bases and J by 7 bases, with 11 bases left in between. The CDR3 protein is CASSPGTEGTQYF. The CDR3 region has the DNA TGTGCCAGCTCACCAGGGACTGAGGGGACCCAGTACTTC.

The chain uses TRBV7-2 and TRBJ1-2; D is possibly TRBD1 (5 bases). CDR1 SGHTA and CDR2 FQGNSA come from the germline V gene. V dropped 7 bases and J dropped 0 bases, with 15 bases sitting between them. The CDR3 is made up of 15 amino acids. The CDR3 loop reads CASNWKGDANYGYTF. Here the CDR3 DNA reads TGTGCCAGCAATTGGAAAGGGGATGCTAACTATGGCTACACCTTC.

The chain employs TRBV7-2 and TRBJ2-2; D remains unclear. CDR1 and CDR2 (germline): SGHTA, FQGNSA. The CDR3 is 14 amino acids. Trimming removed 5 bases from V and 2 bases from J, with 9 bases in between. The CDR3 coding sequence is TGTGCCAGCAGCGCTCTAATAAACACCGGGGAGCTGTTTTTT. Translated: CASSALINTGELFF.

The rearrangement uses TRBV27 and TRBJ2-7, with D perhaps assigned TRBD1 or TRBD2 (7 bases each). Per the germline V gene, CDR1 is MNHEY and CDR2 is SMNVEV (reference sequence). The CDR3 extends over 15 amino acids. V was clipped by 6 bases and J by 6 bases, with 21 bases between them. CDR3 sequence: CASRSQGSGGLEQYF. The DNA of the CDR3 is TGTGCCAGCAGATCACAGGGGTCGGGGGGACTCGAGCAGTACTTC.

J is TRBJ1-2 and V is TRBV6-1, with D uncertain. CDR1 is MNHNS and CDR2 is SASEGT in the germline V gene. Trimming removed 0 bases from V and 3 bases from J, with 14 bases in between. There are 16 residues in the CDR3. As DNA, the CDR3 is TGTGCCAGCAGTGAAGCTCACACTCTTCGGCACTATGGCTACACCTTC. The encoded protein is CASSEAHTLRHYGYTF.

This clone was detected once. The chain links TRBV7-3 to TRBJ1-2; D is perhaps TRBD1 (5 bases). The CDR3 spans 17 residues. The V end was cut by 1 base, the J end by 6 bases, with 21 bases between. The germline gives CDR1 SGHTA, CDR2 FQGTGA. In DNA form, the CDR3 reads TGTGCCAGCAGCTTAAGCCCGTCGGGGGGGTTTACGGATGGCTACACCTTC. This codes for CASSLSPSGGFTDGYTF.

This clone is deemed medium-sized (0.01 to 0.1%). The chain recombines TRBV5-8 with TRBJ1-5; D is undetermined. Trimming removed 4 bases from V and 0 bases from J, with 5 bases in between. Looked up from germline, CDR1 is SGHTS and CDR2 is YDEGEE. The CDR3 is 13 residues long. The CDR3 DNA reads as TGTGCCAGCAGCCTTAATAGCAATCAGCCCCAGCATTTT. Translating gives CASSLNSNQPQHF.

V and J are TRBV20-1 and TRBJ2-1; D unresolved. The V end was cut by 1 base, the J end by 8 bases, with 6 bases between. This CDR3 comprises 11 residues. CDR1 and CDR2 (germline): DFQATT, SNEGSKA (reference sequence). CDR3 sequence reads: CSARVVYEQFF. The CDR3 DNA reads as TGCAGTGCTAGAGTTGTCTATGAGCAGTTCTTC.

This clone was recorded a few times. This rearrangement joins TRBV28 to TRBJ2-2; possible D gene TRBD2, 6 bases. Trimming removed 5 bases from V and 4 bases from J, with 17 bases in between. The length of the CDR3 is 16 residues. From germline, CDR1 is MDHEN and CDR2 SYDVKM. The CDR3 loop is CASSPPGGRVTGELFF. CDR3 coding DNA: TGTGCCAGCAGTCCCCCCGGGGGTAGGGTCACCGGGGAGCTGTTTTTT.

The J gene is TRBJ1-2, the V gene TRBV12-3 or TRBV12-4; D uncertain. Trimming cost V 8 bases and J 7 bases, with 11 bases left between them. The CDR3 consists of 11 residues. CDR3 in DNA: TGTGCCAGCGCTAAGGGTGGTGGCTACACCTTC. Translating gives CASAKGGGYTF.

V gene TRBV24-1 combines with J gene TRBJ2-3, with TRBD1 identical over 8 bases. The length of the CDR3 is 14 residues. From germline, CDR1 is KGHDR and CDR2 SFDVKD. With 5 bases clipped from V and 0 bases from J, the junction kept 0 bases outside the gene matches. CDR3 residues: CATSAGGSTDTQYF. DNA for the CDR3: TGTGCCACCAGTGCAGGGGGCAGCACAGATACGCAGTATTTT.

This clone has just one count. The gene calls are TRBV28 and TRBJ1-5, with no clear D. CDR1 MDHEN and CDR2 SYDVKM come from the germline V gene. This CDR3 comprises 13 residues. Trimming pared 8 bases from V and 2 bases from J, leaving 10 bases between. CDR3 region: CASAVNGNQPQHF. CDR3 DNA sequence: TGTGCCAGCGCCGTGAATGGCAATCAGCCCCAGCATTTT.